What follows is one T cell receptor beta chain and its context. The sample is drawn from a study of cytomegalovirus exposure and HLA in healthy donors. The CDR3 contains 17 residues. 13 Jbeta primers and 60 Vbeta primers were used for the PCR. The assay was immunoSEQ multiplex PCR, and TCRdb's table has in-frame clones only and misses some. The sample contains about 97,000 clones, 76% of which appear only once. The source is a man aged 35 to 55 in good health and CMV-seronegative. The V call is TRBV21-1, the J call TRBJ1-6; TRBD1, as called in the table, went unchecked against the DNA. TRBV21-1 is a pseudogene. Material: PBMCs. Written as DNA, the CDR3 is TGTGCCAGCAGCAAAGCGCGGAAGGACACCTATAATTCACCCCTCCACTTT. Residues: CASSKARKDTYNSPLHF.